Below, 30 T cell receptor beta chains from the same sample are listed, as sequenced in a study of blood T cell repertoires in COVID-19. Profiling relied on immunoSEQ multiplex PCR, and the TCRdb table lists in-frame clones only, not all of them. The data show roughly 110,000 clones, over 80% seen once. The sample taken for sequencing was peripheral blood. These receptors all stem from a woman in her 70s with acute or convalescent COVID-19.

The chain couples TRBV5-1 to TRBJ2-3, with no clear D. Germline V lookup: CDR1 SGHRS, CDR2 YFSETQ. This CDR3 is 14 amino acids long. The V end was cut by 0 bases, the J end by 2 bases, with 7 bases between. CDR3 loop: CASSLETATDTQYF. The DNA for the CDR3 is TGCGCCAGCAGCTTGGAAACTGCCACAGATACGCAGTATTTT.

J is TRBJ1-4 and V is TRBV10-3; D is possibly TRBD1 (5 bases). This CDR3 contains 14 residues. Germline lookup yields CDR1 ENHRY and CDR2 SYGVKD. V lost 2 bases, J lost 4 bases, and 8 bases lay in between. CDR3 nucleotide sequence: TGTGCCATCAGTGAGCGGGGGGGTAATGAAAAACTGTTTTTT. Translating gives CAISERGGNEKLFF.

The rearrangement uses TRBV3-1 (or the pseudogene TRBV3-2) and TRBJ2-2; 12 bases line up with TRBD1. This CDR3 region has 17 residues. Germline assignment: CDR1 LGHDT and CDR2 YNNKEL (reference sequence). V was clipped by 4 bases and J by 6 bases; unmatched bases: 9. The CDR3 sequence is CASSRGTGGYNSGELFF. CDR3 DNA sequence: TGTGCCAGCAGCCGCGGGACAGGGGGCTATAACTCCGGGGAGCTGTTTTTT.

This clone has more than one count but fewer than ten. The chain combines TRBV2 with TRBJ2-7; 8 bases are a match to TRBD1. Germline V gene data show CDR1 as SNHLY and CDR2 as FYNNEI. This CDR3 region has 13 residues. V shed 4 bases and J 4 bases; nucleotides not matched to a gene: 3. The CDR3 DNA sequence: TGTGCCAGCAGTGGGACAGGGTCATACGAGCAGTACTTC. It encodes CASSGTGSYEQYF.

V is TRBV16 and J is TRBJ1-6, with 10 bases lining up with TRBD1. CDR1 and CDR2 from the germline V gene are KGHSY and FQNENV. With V trimmed by 4 bases and J by 8 bases, 5 bases remained unmatched. This CDR3 is 15 amino acids long. In nucleotides, the CDR3 is TGTGCCAGCAGCCTTGATGGACAGGGGGATTCACCCCTCCACTTT. It specifies CASSLDGQGDSPLHF.

This chain connects TRBV12-3 or TRBV12-4 to TRBJ1-1; 7 positions match TRBD1. The CDR3 contains 11 residues. V trimming: 8 bases; J trimming: 6 bases; junction bases outside the gene matches: 3. In nucleotides, the CDR3 is TGTGCCAGCGGGGGACAGTCTGAAGCTTTCTTT. It encodes CASGGQSEAFF.

Here the CDR3 DNA reads TGTGCCAGTACCCTAGCGGGGGGGCTAGATACGCAGTATTTT. Its protein is CASTLAGGLDTQYF. The genes are TRBV19 and TRBJ2-3; 12 nucleotides match TRBD2. Germline CDR1 reads LNHDA; CDR2 reads SQIVND (reference sequence). With 7 bases clipped from V and 5 bases from J, the junction kept 4 bases outside the gene matches. This CDR3 has 14 amino acids.

The chain is built from TRBV24-1 and TRBJ2-7; the D gene is possibly TRBD1 (6 bases). Germline V gene data show CDR1 as KGHDR and CDR2 as SFDVKD. V shed 5 bases and J shed 0 bases, with 19 bases lying between them. The CDR3 totals 17 residues. This chain's CDR3 is CATSVLWGWGHSYEQYF. The CDR3 DNA follows: TGTGCCACCAGTGTCCTATGGGGCTGGGGGCACTCCTACGAGCAGTACTTC.

This clone was detected a few times. The rearrangement uses TRBV7-8 and TRBJ1-5; TRBD1 matches 8 bases. Trimming removed 5 bases from V and 3 bases from J; junction bases left unmatched: 6. Germline V CDR1 and CDR2: SGHVS, FQNEAQ. The CDR3 spans 15 residues. CDR3 sequence: CASSAGQAFNQPQHF. For the CDR3, the DNA is TGTGCCAGCAGCGCGGGACAGGCCTTCAATCAGCCCCAGCATTTT.

V and J are TRBV5-5 and TRBJ2-7, with D possibly being TRBD2 (7 bases). Looked up from germline, CDR1 is SGHKS and CDR2 is YYEKEE (reference sequence). Trimming pared 2 bases from V and 5 bases from J, leaving 20 bases between. The CDR3 is 16 residues long. Here the CDR3 reads CASSFEGRGARNEQYF. The CDR3 DNA follows: TGTGCCAGCAGCTTCGAGGGGAGGGGGGCGAGAAACGAGCAGTACTTC.

This clone has a handful of counts. The chain uses TRBV12-3 or TRBV12-4 and TRBJ1-1, with 9 bases fitting TRBD1. The CDR3 sequence is 13 residues long. V lost 8 bases, J lost 5 bases, and 6 bases stayed unmatched. The CDR3 DNA is TGTGCCAGCGCCCGGGGACAGGGAACTGAAGCTTTCTTT. Translation gives CASARGQGTEAFF.

CDR3 nucleotides: TGTGCCAGCAGCCAGTTCCAGGGGGCGAGGAACACTGAAGCTTTCTTT. Protein sequence: CASSQFQGARNTEAFF. This chain connects TRBV4-2 to TRBJ1-1; TRBD1 matches 8 bases. This CDR3 has 16 residues. Trimming cost V 3 bases and J 1 base; bases outside gene matches: 7. The germline V gene has CDR1 LGHNA and CDR2 YNFKEQ.

The rearrangement joins TRBV5-1 to TRBJ2-1, with D possibly being TRBD1 (6 bases). Trimming removed 4 bases from V and 0 bases from J, with 26 bases in between. Per germline, CDR1 SGHRS and CDR2 YFSETQ. This CDR3 is 20 amino acids long. The CDR3 DNA is TGCGCCAGCAGCATATCCAGAGCGTGGGGGCCCGGCAGCTCCTACAATGAGCAGTTCTTC. The encoded protein is CASSISRAWGPGSSYNEQFF.

In its sample, this clone was seen a few times. One end of the junction does not line up with germline, which may come from a read error. This chain connects TRBV5-1 to TRBJ1-2; the match to TRBD1 covers 8 bases. The V gene's germline CDR1 is SGHRS and CDR2 YFSETQ. The CDR3 is 13 residues long. Written as DNA, the CDR3 is TGCGCCAGCAGCCCTGAGTACAGGGGGACAATCTTCTTC. Amino acid sequence: CASSPEYRGTIFF.

CDR3 sequence reads: CASSHYTEAFF. The CDR3, as DNA: TGTGCCAGCAGCCACTACACTGAAGCTTTCTTT. This chain connects TRBV6-5 to TRBJ1-1; D is unclear. Trimming removed 6 bases from V and 3 bases from J, with 5 bases in between. Germline loops: CDR1 MNHEY, CDR2 SVGAGI. This CDR3 region has 11 residues.

This clone was detected a few times. The CDR3 region has the DNA TGTGCCAGCAGCTTAGAGGCGGGGGGAAGATACAATGAGCAGTTCTTC. This translates into CASSLEAGGRYNEQFF. The chain couples TRBV7-6 to TRBJ2-1; TRBD2 matches 8 bases. The CDR3 sequence is 16 residues long. V lost 1 base to trimming and J lost 4 bases; unmatched junction nucleotides: 6. Germline loops: CDR1 SGHVS, CDR2 FNYEAQ.

This chain uses TRBV5-1 with TRBJ1-3; D gene uncertain. From germline, CDR1 is SGHRS and CDR2 YFSETQ. V lost 0 bases, J lost 7 bases, and 8 bases lay in between. The CDR3 runs to 13 residues. In DNA, the CDR3 is TGCGCCAGCAGCTTGGGCGGCCAGAACACCATATATTTT. This translates into CASSLGGQNTIYF.

The rearrangement uses TRBV19 and TRBJ2-2, with 12 bases that match TRBD1. Germline values: CDR1 LNHDA, CDR2 SQIVND (reference sequence). The length of the CDR3 is 15 residues. Trimming at V came to 6 bases and at J to 4 bases, leaving 3 bases not matched to a gene. The CDR3 loop reads CASRGQGAVTGELFF. The CDR3, as DNA: TGTGCCAGTAGGGGACAGGGGGCGGTCACCGGGGAGCTGTTTTTT.

J is TRBJ1-6 and V is TRBV12-3 or TRBV12-4; TRBD1 might be the D (6 bases). V was shortened by 5 bases and J by 9 bases, with 8 bases between the two germline ends. The CDR3 length is 12 residues. CDR3 in DNA: TGTGCCAGCAGTGCAGGGGTTTCACCCCTCCACTTT. This codes for CASSAGVSPLHF.

The chain joins TRBV20-1 to TRBJ2-1, with D perhaps matching TRBD2 (5 bases). Germline CDR1 DFQATT, CDR2 SNEGSKA (reference sequence). The V gene lost 3 bases and the J gene lost 5 bases, with 17 bases spanning the gap. The CDR3 runs 15 residues. CDR3 nucleotides: TGCAGTGCTAGTCGGAGGACTGGATCCCACAATGAGCAGTTCTTC. It codes for CSASRRTGSHNEQFF.

The rearrangement joins TRBV5-6 to TRBJ1-1; D remains ambiguous. V lost 7 bases and J lost 10, with 17 bases in between. Per the germline V gene, CDR1 is SGHDT and CDR2 is YYEEEE. This CDR3 has 12 residues. CDR3 DNA sequence: TGTGCCAGCCACGACAAGGCAGTGCGAGCTTTCTTT. Translation gives CASHDKAVRAFF.

V and J are TRBV7-6 and TRBJ1-5; D might be TRBD1 (5 bases). Trimming took 1 base from V and 2 from J, leaving 9 bases between them. The germline CDR1 and CDR2 sequences are SGHVS and FNYEAQ. This CDR3 is 15 amino acids long. CDR3 bases: TGTGCCAGCAGCTTAGGGGGAGGGGGCAATCAGCCCCAGCATTTT. This gives the protein CASSLGGGGNQPQHF.

This clone was picked up a small number of times. The J gene is TRBJ1-2, the V gene TRBV4-1; D not resolved. This CDR3 spans 14 amino acids. V lost 0 bases to trimming and J lost 4 bases, with 9 bases between them. CDR1 is MGHRA, CDR2 YSYEKL, per germline. CDR3 DNA sequence: TGCGCCAGCAGCCAAGATCTTGGCCCCTATGGCTACACCTTC. Residues: CASSQDLGPYGYTF.

This rearrangement joins TRBV19 to TRBJ1-4; TRBD1 matches 7 bases. Germline lookup yields CDR1 LNHDA and CDR2 SQIVND (reference sequence). J gave up 8 bases and V 7 bases, and 13 bases lay outside the gene matches. The CDR3 has 15 residues. CDR3 DNA sequence: TGTGCCAGTACCCATTGGGACAGCGGAAAGGAAAAACTGTTTTTT. Its translation: CASTHWDSGKEKLFF.

The chain recombines TRBV6-5 with TRBJ2-2; the D gene is possibly TRBD1 (5 bases). Per germline, CDR1 MNHEY and CDR2 SVGAGI. The CDR3 is made up of 15 amino acids. Trimming took 6 bases from V and 0 from J, leaving 11 bases between them. CDR3 nucleotides: TGTGCCAGCAGCGTAACAGGACCGAACACCGGGGAGCTGTTTTTT. It is translated as CASSVTGPNTGELFF.

In this sample, this clone turned up once. The V and J genes are TRBV7-9 and TRBJ2-2; TRBD1 agrees at 11 bases. V shed 4 bases, J shed 7 bases, and the junction held 5 bases outside the gene matches. The germline gives CDR1 SEHNR, CDR2 FQNEAQ (reference sequence). The CDR3 has 15 residues. The chain's CDR3 is CASSWTGGQGGELFF. The CDR3 region has the DNA TGTGCCAGCAGCTGGACAGGGGGCCAGGGCGGGGAGCTGTTTTTT.

The chain links TRBV2 to TRBJ2-7, with 7 bases lining up with TRBD1. CDR3 length: 16 residues. The V gene's germline CDR1 is SNHLY and CDR2 FYNNEI. V lost 2 bases, J lost 3 bases, and 10 bases stayed unmatched. CDR3 bases: TGTGCCAGCAGTGAATTCGGGGACAGCCAAATCTACGAGCAGTACTTC. Translation: CASSEFGDSQIYEQYF.

The chain has TRBV5-1 and TRBJ1-2; perhaps TRBD1 as D (5 bases). The CDR3 extends over 17 amino acids. V dropped 4 bases and J dropped 2 bases, with 21 bases sitting between them. The germline CDR1 and CDR2 sequences are SGHRS and YFSETQ. The CDR3 DNA is TGCGCCAGCAGCCCCGGGCAGGGAGGGTATACGAACTATGGCTACACCTTC. This encodes CASSPGQGGYTNYGYTF. Complete variable domain (other parts from reference TRBV5-1 and TRBJ1-2): KAGVTQTPRYLIKTRGQQVTLSCSPISGHRSVSWYQQTPGQGLQFLFEYFSETQRNKGNFPGRFSGRQFSNSRSEMNVSTLELGDSALYLCASSPGQGGYTNYGYTFGSGTRLTVV.

The rearrangement joins TRBV27 to TRBJ2-7; 7 bases match TRBD1. Germline V CDR1 and CDR2: MNHEY, SMNVEV (reference sequence). Germline trimming cut 6 bases from V and 2 bases from J; bases unmatched to any gene: 10. This CDR3 spans 15 amino acids. CDR3 nucleotides: TGTGCCAGCAGAAAGGGGCAGGGGGATACCTACGAGCAGTACTTC. Translation: CASRKGQGDTYEQYF.

Remarks on this clone: Within the sample, other DNA sequences also encode this same CDR3. The chain employs TRBV7-8 and TRBJ1-5, with TRBD1 identical over 7 bases. There are 14 residues in the CDR3. Per the germline V gene, CDR1 is SGHVS and CDR2 is FQNEAQ. V gave up 6 bases and J gave up 5 bases; unmatched junction bases: 7. CDR3 region: CASRLRDRDQPQHF. In DNA, the CDR3 is TGTGCCAGCAGACTCCGGGACAGAGATCAGCCCCAGCATTTT.